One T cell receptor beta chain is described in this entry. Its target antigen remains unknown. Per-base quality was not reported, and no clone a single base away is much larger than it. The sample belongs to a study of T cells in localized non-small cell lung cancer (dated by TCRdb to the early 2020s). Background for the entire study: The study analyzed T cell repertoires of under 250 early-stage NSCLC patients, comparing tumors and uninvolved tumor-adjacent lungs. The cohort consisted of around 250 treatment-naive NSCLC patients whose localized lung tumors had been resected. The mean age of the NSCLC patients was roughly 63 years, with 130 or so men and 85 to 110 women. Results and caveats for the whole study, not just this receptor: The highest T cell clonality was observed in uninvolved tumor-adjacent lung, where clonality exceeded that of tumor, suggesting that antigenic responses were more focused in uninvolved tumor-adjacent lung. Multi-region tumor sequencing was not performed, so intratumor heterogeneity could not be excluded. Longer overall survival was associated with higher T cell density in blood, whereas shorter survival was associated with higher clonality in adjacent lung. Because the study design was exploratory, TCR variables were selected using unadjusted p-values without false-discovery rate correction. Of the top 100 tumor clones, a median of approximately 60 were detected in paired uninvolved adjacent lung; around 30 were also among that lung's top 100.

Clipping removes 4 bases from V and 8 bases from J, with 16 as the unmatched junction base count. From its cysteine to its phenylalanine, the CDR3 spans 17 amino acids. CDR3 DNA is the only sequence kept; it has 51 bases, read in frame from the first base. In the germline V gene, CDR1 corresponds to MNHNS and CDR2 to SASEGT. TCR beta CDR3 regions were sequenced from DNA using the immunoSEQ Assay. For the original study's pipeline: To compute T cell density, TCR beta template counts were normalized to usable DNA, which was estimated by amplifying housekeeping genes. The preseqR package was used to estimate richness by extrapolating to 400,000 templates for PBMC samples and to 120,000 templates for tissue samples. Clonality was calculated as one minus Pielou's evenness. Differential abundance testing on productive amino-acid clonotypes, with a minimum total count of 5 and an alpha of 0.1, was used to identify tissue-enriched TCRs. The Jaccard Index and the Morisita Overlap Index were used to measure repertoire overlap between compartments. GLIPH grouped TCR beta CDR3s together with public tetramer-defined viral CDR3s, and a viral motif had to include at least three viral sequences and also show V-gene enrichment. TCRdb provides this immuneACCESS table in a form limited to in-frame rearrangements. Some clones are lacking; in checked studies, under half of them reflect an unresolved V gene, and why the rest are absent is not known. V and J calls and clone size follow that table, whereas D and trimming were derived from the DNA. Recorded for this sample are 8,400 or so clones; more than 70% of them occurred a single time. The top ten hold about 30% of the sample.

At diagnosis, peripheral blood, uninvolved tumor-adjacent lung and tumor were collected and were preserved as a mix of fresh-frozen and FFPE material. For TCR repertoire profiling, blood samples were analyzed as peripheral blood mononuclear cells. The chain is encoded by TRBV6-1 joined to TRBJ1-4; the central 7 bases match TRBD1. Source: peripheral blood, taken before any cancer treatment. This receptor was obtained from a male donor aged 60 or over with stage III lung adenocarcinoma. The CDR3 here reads CASSVSPGGSGEEKLFF. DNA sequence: TGTGCCAGCAGTGTCTCCCCAGGGGGTTCCGGCGAGGAAAAACTGTTTTTT.